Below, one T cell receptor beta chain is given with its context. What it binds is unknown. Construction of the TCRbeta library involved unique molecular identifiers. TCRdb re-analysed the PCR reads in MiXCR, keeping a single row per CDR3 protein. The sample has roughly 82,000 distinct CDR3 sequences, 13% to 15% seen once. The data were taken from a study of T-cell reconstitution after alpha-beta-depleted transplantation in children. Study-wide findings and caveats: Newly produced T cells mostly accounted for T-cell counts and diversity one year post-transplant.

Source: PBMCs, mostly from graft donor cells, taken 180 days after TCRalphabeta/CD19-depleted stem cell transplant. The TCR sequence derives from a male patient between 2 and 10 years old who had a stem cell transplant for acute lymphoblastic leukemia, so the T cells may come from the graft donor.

Here the CDR3 DNA reads TGTGCCAGCAGTCCTATGGGTATCTCTGGAAACACCATATATTTT. Protein sequence: CASSPMGISGNTIYF. The J gene is TRBJ1-3, the V gene TRBV7-2; D is ambiguous. Germline loops: CDR1 SGHTA, CDR2 FQGNSA. The CDR3 runs 15 residues. The ends were cut back, 6 bases at V and 0 bases at J, with 12 bases in the middle.